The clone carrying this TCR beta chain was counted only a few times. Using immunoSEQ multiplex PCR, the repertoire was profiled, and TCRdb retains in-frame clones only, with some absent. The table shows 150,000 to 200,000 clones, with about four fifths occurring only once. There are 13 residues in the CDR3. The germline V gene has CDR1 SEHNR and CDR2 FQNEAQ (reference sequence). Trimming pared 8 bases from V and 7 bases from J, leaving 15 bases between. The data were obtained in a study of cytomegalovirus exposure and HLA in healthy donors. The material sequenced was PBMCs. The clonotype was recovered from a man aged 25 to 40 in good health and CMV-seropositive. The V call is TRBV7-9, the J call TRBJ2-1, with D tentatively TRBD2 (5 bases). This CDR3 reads CASVLASKNEQFF. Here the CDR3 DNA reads TGTGCCAGCGTTCTAGCTTCCAAGAATGAGCAGTTCTTC.